This TCR beta chain came from a study of cytomegalovirus exposure and HLA in healthy donors. CDR1 is SGHRS, CDR2 YFSETQ, per germline. This CDR3 region has 15 residues. With 4 bases clipped from V and 9 bases from J, the junction kept 10 bases outside the gene matches. Primers: 60 Vbeta forward and 13 Jbeta reverse. Clones were read by immunoSEQ multiplex PCR, and TCRdb kept only the in-frame ones, dropping some. The repertoire holds approximately 140,000 clones, with around 77% as singletons. This clonotype was obtained from a man aged 18-30 years in good health and CMV-seronegative. The chain carries TRBV5-1 and TRBJ2-5; 12 bases are shared with TRBD1. Source material: PBMCs. CDR3 coding DNA: TGCGCCAGCAGCCCTGGGACAGGGGGCGCATTGCCCCAGTACTTC. Its translation: CASSPGTGGALPQYF.